These T cell receptor beta chains were read from a single sample in a study of chemoradiotherapy in HPV16-positive cancers. The repertoire was sequenced with immunoSEQ multiplex PCR; TCRdb's copy has only in-frame clones and lacks some. The sample has more than 1,000 clones, about 81% seen once. This specimen consisted of tumor tissue, obtained from a patient who underwent chemoradiotherapy. These receptors originate from a human donor with HPV-associated anogenital cancer. CDR3s include the opening cysteine and the closing phenylalanine or tryptophan. The D gene is left open where the match is weak. Expanded clones are given a class, and other clones once, few, many or no size at all.

TRBV9	TRBD2	TRBJ2-3	few	TGTGCCAGCAGCCCCGGGATAGCGGGAGTGAGGGATACGCAGTATTTT	CASSPGIAGVRDTQYF
TRBV19	NA	TRBJ2-7	NA	TGTGCCAGTAGTATAGCTGTTGGGGCAGGCGGTGGGTACGAGCAGTACTTC	CASSIAVGAGGGYEQYF
TRBV19	NA	TRBJ1-1	NA	TGTGCCAGTAGTATAGTGAGGGTATGGCGCACTGAAGCTTTCTTT	CASSIVRVWRTEAFF
TRBV7-8	TRBD1	TRBJ2-7	NA	TGTGCCAGCAGCCCGGGGACAGGGGTGTACGAGCAGTACTTC	CASSPGTGVYEQYF
TRBV28	TRBD2	TRBJ2-1	NA	TGTGCCAGCAGCACCTTTAGCGGGGGGGTGTACAATGAGCAGTTCTTC	CASSTFSGGVYNEQFF
TRBV14	NA	TRBJ2-3	few	TGTGCCAGCAGCCATAGGGACAGCACAGATACGCAGTATTTT	CASSHRDSTDTQYF
TRBV10-3	NA	TRBJ2-1	NA	TGTGCCATCAGCGCTCTATACTACAATGAGCAGTTCTTC	CAISALYYNEQFF
TRBV11-2	NA	TRBJ2-5	NA	TGTGCCAGCAGCATTCACAAGGGGGTCCAAGAGACCCAGTACTTC	CASSIHKGVQETQYF
TRBV2	NA	TRBJ2-4	once	TGTGCCAGCAGTGAAAATTTGCTAGGGTTAGCCAAAAACATTCAGTACTTC	CASSENLLGLAKNIQYF
TRBV12-5	TRBD1	TRBJ1-3	once	TGTGCTAGTGGTTCCCGACAGGGGGATCCCTCTGGAAACACCATATATTTT	CASGSRQGDPSGNTIYF
TRBV5-8	TRBD1	TRBJ1-5	NA	TGTGCCAGCAGCCAGGGGGGCACCAATCAGCCCCAGCATTTT	CASSQGGTNQPQHF
TRBV7-2	NA	TRBJ2-3	NA	TGTGCCAGCAGCTTTGGTCTAGCTTTCACAGATACGCAGTATTTT	CASSFGLAFTDTQYF
TRBV5-3	NA	TRBJ1-3	NA	TGTGCCAGCAGCTTGGAGGACAGAACTGGAAACACCATATATTTT	CASSLEDRTGNTIYF
TRBV10-3	TRBD1	TRBJ2-1	NA	TGTGCCATCAGTGAGTTATGGACAGGGGGGGAATTAAGCTCCTACAATGAGCAGTTCTTC	CAISELWTGGELSSYNEQFF
TRBV11-2	NA	TRBJ1-2	NA	TGTGCCAGCAGCTTAAAGTACGGTTGGGACTATGGCTACACCTTC	CASSLKYGWDYGYTF
TRBV29-1	TRBD2	TRBJ2-7	NA	TGCAGCGTTGAAGATCCGGGACTAGCGGGGGGAGGCTACGAGCAGTACTTC	CSVEDPGLAGGGYEQYF
TRBV6-5	NA	TRBJ1-4	NA	TGTGCCAGCAGTTACAATCTGGACGAAAAACTGTTTTTT	CASSYNLDEKLFF
TRBV18	NA	TRBJ2-5	NA	TGTGCCAGCTCATCAAATAAAGAGACCCAGTACTTC	CASSSNKETQYF
TRBV5-6	TRBD1	TRBJ1-1	NA	TGTGCCAGCAGCTCGGACAGGGGATCGCGCACTGAAGCTTTCTTT	CASSSDRGSRTEAFF
TRBV11-3	TRBD1	TRBJ2-7	NA	TGTGCCAGCAGCTTAGGGGCAGGGGGCTTCTACGAGCAGTACTTC	CASSLGAGGFYEQYF
TRBV2	NA	TRBJ1-1	NA	TGTGCCAGCAGTGAAGAGCTACAGGGTATTGTTGAAGCTTTCTTT	CASSEELQGIVEAFF
TRBV5-5	TRBD1	TRBJ1-5	NA	TGTGCCAGCAGCTTGGGCGGGACAGGCAGCAATCAGCCCCAGCATTTT	CASSLGGTGSNQPQHF
TRBV7-3	NA	TRBJ2-3	NA	TGTGCCAGCAGCTCTGTGAGGGGTCGCACAGATACGCAGTATTTT	CASSSVRGRTDTQYF
TRBV4-2	TRBD1	TRBJ1-1	NA	TGTGCCAGCAGCCGAGAAACCGGGACAGGGAACACTGAAGCTTTCTTT	CASSRETGTGNTEAFF
TRBV6-5	TRBD1	TRBJ2-1	NA	TGTGCCAGCAGCGACCGGGACAGGGGGGGCAATGAGCAGTTCTTC	CASSDRDRGGNEQFF
TRBV6-1	NA	TRBJ1-5	few	TGTGCCAGCAGTGAAGCCTGGGACCAGCCCCAGCATTTT	CASSEAWDQPQHF
TRBV4-1	TRBD2	TRBJ2-3	NA	TGCGCCAGCAGCCAAGATATGATTAAAGACCCTCCTAGCGGGAGCACAGATACGCAGTATTTT	CASSQDMIKDPPSGSTDTQYF
TRBV4-1	NA	TRBJ2-1	NA	TGCGCCAGCAGCCAAGTGGACGTTGTCTCCTACAATGAGCAGTTCTTC	CASSQVDVVSYNEQFF
TRBV7-9	NA	TRBJ2-3	NA	TGTGCCAGCAGCTTAGAACCAGCTAGCACAGATACGCAGTATTTT	CASSLEPASTDTQYF
TRBV9	NA	TRBJ2-1	NA	TGTGCCAGCAGCGCCGACCCCCACAGGGCGACGAACAATGAGCAGTTCTTC	CASSADPHRATNNEQFF
TRBV29-1	NA	TRBJ1-5	NA	TGCAGCGTTGTAATTGGACCTGGACCGAATCAGCCCCAGCATTTT	CSVVIGPGPNQPQHF
TRBV11-2	TRBD1	TRBJ1-2	few	TGTGCCAGCAGCTTCGGGACAGGACTGAGCTACACCTTC	CASSFGTGLSYTF
TRBV19	NA	TRBJ2-7	few	TGTGCCAGTAGACTGGACGGCAGCTCCTACGAGCAGTACTTC	CASRLDGSSYEQYF
TRBV7-6	NA	TRBJ2-1	NA	TGTGCCAGCAGCCCAGGGAGCGAGCAGTTCTTC	CASSPGSEQFF
TRBV29-1	TRBD1	TRBJ1-2	NA	TGCAGCGGTCGGACAGGGCTTCTATCAACCGGCTACACCTTC	CSGRTGLLSTGYTF
TRBV27	NA	TRBJ1-4	NA	TGTGCCAGCAGTTTACTTCCAGGGACCTCAACTAATGAAAAACTGTTTTTT	CASSLLPGTSTNEKLFF
TRBV27	NA	TRBJ2-1	NA	TGTGCCAGCAGTTTATACGGGGGTGGTGAGCAGTTCTTC	CASSLYGGGEQFF
TRBV2	TRBD2	TRBJ2-1	NA	TGTGCCAGCAGAGGGACTAGCGGGAGGGCCGTCTACAATGAGCAGTTCTTC	CASRGTSGRAVYNEQFF